Sequencing of this TCR beta chain was carried out in a study of a mutant IDH1 vaccine in newly diagnosed glioma. Study-wide background: Scheduled for weeks 1, 3, 5, 7, 11, 15, 19 and 23, eight vaccinations were given to patients. Males made up approximately 60% and females approximately 38% of treated patients, whose mean age was about 41 years.

CDR3 size: 12 residues. Between the trimmed V and J ends, which lost 8 bases and 7 bases, there was a span of 12 bases. Germline CDR1 SNHLY, CDR2 FYNNEI. Clones were sequenced by immunoSEQ multiplex PCR, and TCRdb holds only the in-frame ones, with some missing. The top ten hold 2% to 2.5% of the sample, which has about 82,000 clones, 85% seen once. Points on this clone: Its antigen is currently unknown.

General study results and limits: The study observed vaccine-induced immune responses in approximately 93% of patients.

Sample time point: week 23, last vaccination. In every dose of vaccine, 300 ug of mutant IDH1 20-mer peptide was given alongside topical imiquimod. New WHO grade 3 or 4 astrocytomas that were IDH1-mutant and ATRX-lost occurred in the donors. The TCR was taken from a man younger than 45 with glioma. Some clones in this sample may be carry-over from other donors' samples. V gene TRBV2 combines with J gene TRBJ1-5; unclear D gene. Sequenced here: PBMCs, sampled from a glioma patient whose treatment included an IDH1 peptide vaccine. This CDR3 reads CASAWGGQPQHF. In DNA form, the CDR3 reads TGTGCCAGCGCGTGGGGTGGCCAGCCCCAGCATTTT.